These 26 T cell receptor beta chains came from one sample sequenced in a study of cytomegalovirus exposure and HLA in healthy donors. With 60 Vbeta and 13 Jbeta primers, the PCR was carried out. Measured with immunoSEQ multiplex PCR; TCRdb has only the in-frame clones, and not every one. Of roughly 220,000 clones listed, approximately 78% are singletons. The sequencing input was PBMCs. All receptors derive from a woman in her 40s in good health and CMV-seronegative.

This clone was seen only a few times. This chain joins TRBV27 and TRBJ2-1, with 8 bases fitting TRBD2. The CDR3 has 16 amino acids. The trim removed 5 bases at V and 8 bases at J, leaving 14 bases unmatched. Germline CDR1 MNHEY, CDR2 SMNVEV (reference sequence). CDR3 sequence: CASSPPGTRGGDEQFF. For the CDR3, the DNA is TGTGCCAGCAGTCCCCCCGGGACTAGGGGGGGGGATGAGCAGTTCTTC.

The V and J genes are TRBV7-8 and TRBJ2-3; 11 positions match TRBD2. The junction had 5 bases not matched to a gene; V was cut back by 5 bases and J by 1 base. The V gene's germline CDR1 is SGHVS and CDR2 FQNEAQ. This CDR3 spans 16 amino acids. The CDR3 loop is CASSPGLAGRTDTQYF. CDR3 nucleotide sequence: TGTGCCAGCAGCCCCGGACTAGCGGGCCGCACAGATACGCAGTATTTT.

The J gene is TRBJ2-4, the V gene TRBV4-2, with D tentatively TRBD2 (6 bases). Germline assignment: CDR1 LGHNA and CDR2 YNFKEQ. The V and J ends lost 4 bases and 1 base respectively, with 14 bases between them. The CDR3 contains 16 residues. In DNA form, the CDR3 reads TGTGCCAGCAGCCCAGTTCGGGAGTCTGCCAAAAACATTCAGTACTTC. Translated, it gives CASSPVRESAKNIQYF.

CDR3 amino acids: CASSTWTRGANNEQFF. The DNA of the CDR3 is TGTGCCAGTAGTACCTGGACTAGGGGGGCGAACAATGAGCAGTTCTTC. This chain connects TRBV19 to TRBJ2-1; D is possibly TRBD2 (7 bases). This CDR3 contains 16 residues. With 4 bases removed from V and 5 bases from J, the gap between germline ends came to 18 bases. Germline CDR1 is LNHDA and CDR2 is SQIVND (reference sequence).

V usage is TRBV11-2 and J usage is TRBJ2-3; 12 nucleotides agree with TRBD2. With 6 bases clipped from V and 4 bases from J, the junction kept 17 bases outside the gene matches. The CDR3 consists of 19 residues. The germline gives CDR1 SGHAT, CDR2 FQNNGV. In nucleotides, the CDR3 is TGTGCCAGCAGTCCGGGACAGAGCTTGACTAGCGGGAGTGCAGATACGCAGTATTTT. It specifies CASSPGQSLTSGSADTQYF.

The chain carries TRBV6-5 and TRBJ2-1; D possibly corresponds to TRBD1 (8 bases). This CDR3 region has 14 residues. Trimming left V 7 bases short and J 5 bases short, with 15 bases between. Germline V gene data show CDR1 as MNHEY and CDR2 as SVGAGI. CDR3 region: CASTRGLADNEQFF. CDR3 in DNA: TGTGCCAGCACCAGGGGGCTAGCGGACAATGAGCAGTTCTTC.

The chain recombines TRBV12-5 with TRBJ1-2, with 8 bases aligning to TRBD1. This CDR3 contains 14 residues. Germline assignment: CDR1 LGHNT and CDR2 FRNRAP. V was clipped by 1 base and J by 5 bases; unmatched bases: 3. In DNA form, the CDR3 reads TGTGCTAGTGGTTTGGACAGGGGGTGGTATGGCTACACCTTC. Its translation is CASGLDRGWYGYTF. Looking up the rest from reference TRBV12-5 and TRBJ1-2 gives the full variable domain: DARVTQTPRHKVTEMGQEVTMRCQPILGHNTVFWYRQTMMQGLELLAYFRNRAPLDDSGMPKDRFSAEMPDATLATLKIQPSEPRDSAVYFCASGLDRGWYGYTFGSGTRLTVV.

The chain is built from TRBV27 and TRBJ1-5, with D unclear. Trimming cost V 3 bases and J 4 bases, with 10 bases left between them. This CDR3 comprises 14 residues. The V gene's germline CDR1 is MNHEY and CDR2 SMNVEV (reference sequence). CDR3 DNA: TGTGCCAGCAGTTTGCGAACAGCTAATCAGCCCCAGCATTTT. Translation: CASSLRTANQPQHF.

This chain uses TRBV7-8 with TRBJ1-4; 9 bases agree with TRBD1. Germline CDR1 reads SGHVS; CDR2 reads FQNEAQ. The V and J ends lost 5 bases and 8 bases, in that order; junction bases with no gene match: 12. The CDR3 extends over 16 amino acids. CDR3 sequence reads: CASSPNPGTGNEKLFF. CDR3 sequence (DNA): TGTGCCAGCAGCCCCAATCCCGGGACAGGGAACGAAAAACTGTTTTTT.

This sequence joins TRBV2 and TRBJ1-5; D not certain. The CDR3 is made up of 12 amino acids. V lost 2 bases, J lost 3 bases, and 2 bases lay in between. Germline assignment: CDR1 SNHLY and CDR2 FYNNEI. The CDR3 DNA reads as TGTGCCAGCAGTGAACACAATCAGCCCCAGCATTTT. This gives the protein CASSEHNQPQHF. The full variable domain, completed using reference TRBV2 and TRBJ1-5, is EPEVTQTPSHQVTQMGQEVILRCVPISNHLYFYWYRQILGQKVEFLVSFYNNEISEKSEIFDDQFSVERPDGSNFTLKIRSTKLEDSAMYFCASSEHNQPQHFGDGTRLSIL.

CDR3 region: CSGGTRYEAFF. The DNA for the CDR3 is TGCAGCGGGGGGACAAGATATGAAGCTTTCTTT. The J gene is TRBJ1-1, the V gene TRBV29-1; a weak D match, TRBD1 (6 bases). The CDR3 covers 11 residues. Germline V gene data show CDR1 as SQVTM and CDR2 as ANQGSEA. V lost 7 bases and J 7 bases, leaving 13 bases between the germline ends.

The chain recombines TRBV18 with TRBJ1-5; 7 bases are a match to TRBD1. The CDR3 extends over 13 amino acids. V lost 8 bases, J lost 5 bases, and 6 bases stayed unmatched. CDR1 is KGHSH and CDR2 is LQKENI in the germline V gene. DNA for the CDR3: TGTGCCAGCACATTCCAGGGGGATCAGCCCCAGCATTTT. It codes for CASTFQGDQPQHF. The full variable domain, in which reference TRBV18 and TRBJ1-5 provide the parts outside the CDR3, is NAGVMQNPRHLVRRRGQEARLRCSPMKGHSHVYWYRQLPEEGLKFMVYLQKENIIDESGMPKERFSAEFPKEGPSILRIQQVVRGDSAAYFCASTFQGDQPQHFGDGTRLSIL.

The chain joins TRBV27 to TRBJ2-5; 10 bases align to TRBD2. TRBJ2-7 explains the end of the DNA better; the J call may be wrong. CDR1 MNHEY and CDR2 SMNVEV come from the germline V gene (reference sequence). This CDR3 comprises 17 residues. In nucleotides, the CDR3 is TGTGCCAGCAGTTCCCGGATACGACTAGCGGGTTCCTACGAGCAGTACTTC. Protein sequence: CASSSRIRLAGSYEQYF.

This chain links TRBV25-1 with TRBJ2-6; D is possibly TRBD1 (6 bases). CDR1 MGHDK and CDR2 SYGVNS come from the germline V gene. The CDR3 contains 17 residues. The V end lost 2 bases, the J end lost 1 base, and 12 bases lay between the germline ends. In DNA form, the CDR3 reads TGTGCCAGCAGTGAAGATGTTAGGGGGTCTGGGGCCAACGTCCTGACTTTC. Protein sequence: CASSEDVRGSGANVLTF.

V usage is TRBV7-2 and J usage is TRBJ2-5; TRBD2 might be the D (6 bases). Germline values: CDR1 SGHTA, CDR2 FQGNSA. V was trimmed by 6 bases and J by 4 bases, leaving 18 bases between them. CDR3 length: 15 amino acids. Written as DNA, the CDR3 is TGTGCCAGCAGGGCCGGGACTGTAGTAGGAGAGACCCAGTACTTC. This encodes CASRAGTVVGETQYF.

This clone occurred once. This chain connects TRBV2 to TRBJ2-1; possible D gene TRBD1, 5 bases. V lost 7 bases, J lost 8 bases, and 15 bases lay in between. There are 13 residues in the CDR3. Germline V CDR1 and CDR2: SNHLY, FYNNEI. The CDR3 loop reads CASTSYSGHEQFF. The CDR3 nucleotides read TGTGCCAGCACCTCTTACTCAGGGCATGAGCAGTTCTTC.

This chain uses TRBV2 with TRBJ2-1; D is unclear. Germline V lookup: CDR1 SNHLY, CDR2 FYNNEI. The CDR3 extends over 12 amino acids. The V gene lost 6 bases and the J gene lost 9 bases, with 12 bases spanning the gap. This CDR3 reads CASRTGYSEQFF. As DNA, the CDR3 is TGTGCCAGCAGGACTGGGTATAGTGAGCAGTTCTTC.

This clone was observed a single time. The chain recombines TRBV4-1 with TRBJ2-1; 9 bases are a match to TRBD2. Germline assignment: CDR1 MGHRA and CDR2 YSYEKL. Germline trimming cut 8 bases from V and 9 bases from J; bases unmatched to any gene: 14. CDR3 length: 15 residues. The CDR3: CASGLAGARDGEQFF. The DNA for the CDR3 is TGCGCCAGCGGATTAGCGGGAGCTCGGGATGGTGAGCAGTTCTTC.

The chain carries TRBV7-2 and TRBJ2-7, with 8 positions matching TRBD2. The CDR3 spans 18 residues. From germline, CDR1 is SGHTA and CDR2 FQGNSA. V lost 5 bases, J lost 0 bases, and 15 bases stayed unmatched. CDR3 sequence: CASSEPGLGAGSSYEQYF. CDR3 DNA sequence: TGTGCCAGCAGCGAACCGGGACTAGGGGCGGGGAGCTCCTACGAGCAGTACTTC.

This chain uses TRBV5-1 with TRBJ2-1; TRBD2 aligns across 7 bases. The CDR3 is made up of 15 amino acids. Germline values: CDR1 SGHRS, CDR2 YFSETQ. J gave up 4 bases and V 0 bases, and 4 bases lay outside the gene matches. This chain's CDR3 is CASSLGGSNYNEQFF. In DNA form, the CDR3 reads TGCGCCAGCAGCTTGGGCGGGAGTAATTACAATGAGCAGTTCTTC.

This clone was counted between two and nine times. This chain's CDR3 is CATKKRRNTGELFF. For the CDR3, the DNA is TGTGCCACCAAAAAGAGGCGGAACACCGGGGAGCTGTTTTTT. The chain couples TRBV6-1 to TRBJ2-2; D is unresolved. The CDR3 is 14 amino acids. Germline CDR1 reads MNHNS; CDR2 reads SASEGT. With 10 bases removed from V and 1 base from J, the gap between germline ends came to 13 bases.

This chain links TRBV7-9 with TRBJ1-1; 8 bases align to TRBD1. V dropped 2 bases and J dropped 4; count of bases not matched to a gene: 12. The CDR3 runs 17 residues. The germline V gene has CDR1 SEHNR and CDR2 FQNEAQ (reference sequence). CDR3 protein: CASSLLTTGVRATEAFF. CDR3 in DNA: TGTGCCAGCAGCTTACTGACGACAGGGGTGAGAGCCACTGAAGCTTTCTTT.

The chain couples TRBV5-1 to TRBJ2-5; 8 bases agree with TRBD2. Germline loops: CDR1 SGHRS, CDR2 YFSETQ. The CDR3 is 16 amino acids. The V and J ends lost 0 bases and 1 base, in that order; junction bases with no gene match: 5. The CDR3 DNA reads TGCGCCAGCAGCTTGGACGGGCTAGCGGGCCAAGAGACCCAGTACTTC. Its protein product is CASSLDGLAGQETQYF.

This clone showed up just a few times. The chain employs TRBV25-1 and TRBJ2-2, with 8 bases aligning to TRBD2. V trimming: 3 bases; J trimming: 7 bases; junction bases outside the gene matches: 16. The CDR3 spans 18 residues. Looked up from germline, CDR1 is MGHDK and CDR2 is SYGVNS. The CDR3 spells CASSDWNPGGSSGGELFF. The DNA for the CDR3 is TGTGCCAGCAGTGACTGGAACCCGGGGGGGTCTTCTGGCGGGGAGCTGTTTTTT.

This chain joins TRBV2 and TRBJ2-3; possibly TRBD1 for D (5 bases). This CDR3 is built from 13 residues. The V end was cut by 10 bases, the J end by 5 bases, with 16 bases between. Germline V gene lookup returns CDR1 SNHLY and CDR2 FYNNEI. The CDR3, as DNA: TGTGCCATCGACAAGGGGTTGGGAGATACGCAGTATTTT. This translates into CAIDKGLGDTQYF.

This clone was seen once. This chain uses TRBV19 with TRBJ2-6; D uncertain. Per the germline V gene, CDR1 is LNHDA and CDR2 is SQIVND (reference sequence). The CDR3 length is 15 residues. The V end lost 6 bases, the J end lost 0 bases, and 9 bases lay between the germline ends. The CDR3 spells CASSQWSSGANVLTF. The CDR3 nucleotides read TGTGCCAGTAGCCAATGGAGCTCTGGGGCCAACGTCCTGACTTTC.